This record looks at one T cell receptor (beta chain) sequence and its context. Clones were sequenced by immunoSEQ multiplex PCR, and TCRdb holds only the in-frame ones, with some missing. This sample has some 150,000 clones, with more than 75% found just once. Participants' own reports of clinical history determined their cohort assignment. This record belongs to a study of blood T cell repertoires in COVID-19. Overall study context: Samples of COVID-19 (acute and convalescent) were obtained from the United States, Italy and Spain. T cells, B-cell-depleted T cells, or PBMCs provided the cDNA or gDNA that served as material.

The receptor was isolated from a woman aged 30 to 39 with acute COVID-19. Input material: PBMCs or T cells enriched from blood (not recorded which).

The DNA of the CDR3 is TGCGCCAGCAGCCAGACACTAGCGGGAGCTTACAATGAGCAGTTCTTC. Translated: CASSQTLAGAYNEQFF. The rearrangement joins TRBV4-1 to TRBJ2-1, with 11 bases aligning to TRBD2. This CDR3 comprises 16 residues. With 3 bases clipped from V and 4 bases from J, the junction kept 5 bases outside the gene matches. CDR1 and CDR2 (germline): MGHRA, YSYEKL.